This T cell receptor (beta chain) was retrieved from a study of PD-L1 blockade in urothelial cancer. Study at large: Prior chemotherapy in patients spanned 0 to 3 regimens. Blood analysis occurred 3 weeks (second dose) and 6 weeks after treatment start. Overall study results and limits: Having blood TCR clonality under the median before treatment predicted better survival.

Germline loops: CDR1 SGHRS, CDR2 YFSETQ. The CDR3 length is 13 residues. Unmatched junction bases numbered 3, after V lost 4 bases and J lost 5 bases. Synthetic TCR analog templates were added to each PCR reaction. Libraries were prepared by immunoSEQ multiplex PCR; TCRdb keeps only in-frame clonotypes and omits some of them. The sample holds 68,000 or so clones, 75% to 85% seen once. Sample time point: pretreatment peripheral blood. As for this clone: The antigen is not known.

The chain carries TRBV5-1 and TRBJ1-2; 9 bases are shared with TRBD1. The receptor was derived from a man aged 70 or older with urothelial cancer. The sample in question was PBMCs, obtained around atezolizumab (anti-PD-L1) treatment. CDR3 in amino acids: CASSPGTGYGYTF. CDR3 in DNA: TGCGCCAGCAGCCCAGGGACAGGGTATGGCTACACCTTC.